The clone carrying this T cell receptor beta chain was seen ten or more times. This record belongs to a study of T cells in Graves' hyperthyroidism and ophthalmopathy. The V end lost 5 bases, the J end lost 6 bases, and 20 bases lay between the germline ends. The CDR3 has 15 residues. Amplified regions were TCR beta CDR3 sequences from RNA transcripts. When the TCR CDR3 underwent first-round RT-PCR, the HTBI primer set was used. TCRdb redid the calling of the multiplex PCR reads with MiXCR, one entry per CDR3 protein. This table holds over 150,000 distinct CDR3 sequences, approximately 16% found once.

The source material was blood. V and J are TRBV12-3 or TRBV12-4 and TRBJ2-7; possibly TRBD1 for D (6 bases). The sequence came from a woman aged 45-60 years with Graves' hyperthyroidism. This chain's CDR3 is CASSQSNSQGSEQYF. DNA of the CDR3: TGTGCCAGCAGTCAATCCAATTCCCAGGGGTCCGAGCAGTACTTC.